This TCR beta chain stems from a study of human T cells and chemical hapten exposure. The germline V gene has CDR1 SNHLY and CDR2 FYNNEI. Trimming left V 1 base short and J 12 bases short, with 13 bases between. CDR3 length: 13 residues. It was the library that attached unique molecular identifiers to individual cDNA molecules. TCRdb reanalysed the RACE reads using MiXCR and keeps one entry per CDR3 protein. The table has 180,000 or so distinct CDR3 sequences, 20% to 25% seen once. Specified time point: patch test 1, 2 weeks after DPC sensitization. Treatment: therapeutic diphenylcyclopropenone sensitization with weekly scalp DPC.

The V call is TRBV2, the J call TRBJ2-1; possibly TRBD1 for D (6 bases). This sample comprised whole blood, obtained in connection with sensitization to the hapten diphenylcyclopropenone (DPC). This clonotype was obtained from a woman aged 45-65 years with alopecia areata. Some clones in this sample may be carry-over from other donors' samples. In DNA form, the CDR3 reads TGTGCCAGCAGTGAAGGGGACATTTTACGGCAGTTCTTC. Translating gives CASSEGDILRQFF.